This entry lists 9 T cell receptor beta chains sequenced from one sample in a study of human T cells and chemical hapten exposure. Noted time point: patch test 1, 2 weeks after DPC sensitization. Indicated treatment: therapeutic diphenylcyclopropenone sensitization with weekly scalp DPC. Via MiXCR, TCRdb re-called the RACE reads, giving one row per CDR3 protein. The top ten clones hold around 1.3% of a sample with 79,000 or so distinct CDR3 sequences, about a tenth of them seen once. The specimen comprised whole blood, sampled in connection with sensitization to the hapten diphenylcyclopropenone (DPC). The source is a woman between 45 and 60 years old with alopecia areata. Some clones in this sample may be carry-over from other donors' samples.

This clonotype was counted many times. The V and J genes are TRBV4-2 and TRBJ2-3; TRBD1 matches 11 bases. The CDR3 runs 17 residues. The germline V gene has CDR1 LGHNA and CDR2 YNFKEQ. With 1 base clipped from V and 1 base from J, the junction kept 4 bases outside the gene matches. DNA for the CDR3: TGTGCCAGCAGCCAAGTAGGACAGGGGGCCGGCACAGATACGCAGTATTTT. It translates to CASSQVGQGAGTDTQYF.

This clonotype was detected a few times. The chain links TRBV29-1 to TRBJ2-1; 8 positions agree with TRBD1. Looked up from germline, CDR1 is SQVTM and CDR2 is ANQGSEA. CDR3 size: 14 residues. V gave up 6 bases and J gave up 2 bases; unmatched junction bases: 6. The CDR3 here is CSVLTDRAYNEQFF. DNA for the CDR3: TGCAGCGTCTTAACGGACAGGGCCTACAATGAGCAGTTCTTC.

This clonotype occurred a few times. CDR3 DNA: TGTGCCAGCAGCTTTGGCGGCAAAAACATTCAGTACTTC. Translation gives CASSFGGKNIQYF. The V and J genes are TRBV7-8 and TRBJ2-4; D gene unclear. Trimming took 3 bases from V and 3 from J, leaving 6 bases between them. The CDR3 runs 13 residues. Germline V CDR1 and CDR2: SGHVS, FQNEAQ.

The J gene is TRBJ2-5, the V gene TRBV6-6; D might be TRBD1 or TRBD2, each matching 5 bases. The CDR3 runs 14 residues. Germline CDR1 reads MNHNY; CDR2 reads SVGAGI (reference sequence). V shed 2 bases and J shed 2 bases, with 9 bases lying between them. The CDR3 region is CASSYRDPQETQYF. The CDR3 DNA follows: TGTGCCAGCAGTTACAGGGACCCTCAAGAGACCCAGTACTTC.

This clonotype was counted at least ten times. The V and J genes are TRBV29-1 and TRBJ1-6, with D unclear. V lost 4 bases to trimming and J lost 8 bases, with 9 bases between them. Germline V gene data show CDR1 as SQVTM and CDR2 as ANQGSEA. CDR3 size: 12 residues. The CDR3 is CSVGNRDSPLHF. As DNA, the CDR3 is TGCAGCGTTGGAAACAGAGATTCACCCCTCCACTTT.

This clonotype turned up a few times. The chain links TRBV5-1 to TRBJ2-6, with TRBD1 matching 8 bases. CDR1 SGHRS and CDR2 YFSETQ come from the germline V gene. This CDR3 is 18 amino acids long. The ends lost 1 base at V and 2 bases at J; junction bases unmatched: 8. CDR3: CASSLSTGAGPGANVLTF. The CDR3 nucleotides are TGCGCCAGCAGCTTGTCGACAGGGGCAGGGCCTGGGGCCAACGTCCTGACTTTC.

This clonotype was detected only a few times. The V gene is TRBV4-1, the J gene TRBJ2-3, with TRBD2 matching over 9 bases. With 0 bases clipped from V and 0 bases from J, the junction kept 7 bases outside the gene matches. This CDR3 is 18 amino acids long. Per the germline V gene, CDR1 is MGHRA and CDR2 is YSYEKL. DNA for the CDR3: TGCGCCAGCAGCCAAGACCCGACTAGCGGAACTAGCACAGATACGCAGTATTTT. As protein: CASSQDPTSGTSTDTQYF.

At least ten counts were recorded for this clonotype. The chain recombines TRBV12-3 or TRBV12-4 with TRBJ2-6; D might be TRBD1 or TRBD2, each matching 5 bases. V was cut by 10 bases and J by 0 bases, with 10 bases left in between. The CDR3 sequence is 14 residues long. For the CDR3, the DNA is TGTGCCATCAATGGGGGCTCTGGGGCCAACGTCCTGACTTTC. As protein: CAINGGSGANVLTF.

This CDR3 is CSVPGQGARNEQFF. The DNA for the CDR3 is TGCAGCGTTCCGGGACAGGGGGCGCGGAATGAGCAGTTCTTC. The J gene is TRBJ2-1, the V gene TRBV29-1; the match to TRBD1 covers 12 bases. The CDR3 totals 14 residues. The V gene's germline CDR1 is SQVTM and CDR2 ANQGSEA. V was pared by 5 bases and J by 7 bases, with 6 bases of the junction left unmatched.